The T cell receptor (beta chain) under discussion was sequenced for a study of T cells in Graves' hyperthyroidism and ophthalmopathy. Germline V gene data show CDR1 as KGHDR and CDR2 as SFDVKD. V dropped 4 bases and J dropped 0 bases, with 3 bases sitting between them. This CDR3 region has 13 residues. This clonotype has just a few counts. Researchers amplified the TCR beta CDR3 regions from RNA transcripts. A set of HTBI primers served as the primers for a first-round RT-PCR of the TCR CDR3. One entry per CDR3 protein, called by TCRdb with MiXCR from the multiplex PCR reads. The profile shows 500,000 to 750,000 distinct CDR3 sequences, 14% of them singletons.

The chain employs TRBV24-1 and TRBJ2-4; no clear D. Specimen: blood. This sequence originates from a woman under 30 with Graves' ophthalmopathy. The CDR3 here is CATSEAAKNIQYF. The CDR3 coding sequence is TGTGCCACCAGTGAAGCAGCCAAAAACATTCAGTACTTC.